One sample yielded the 19 T cell receptor beta chains listed below, sequenced in a study of Ad26.COV2.S vaccination and SARS-CoV-2 variants. Profiling relied on immunoSEQ multiplex PCR, and the TCRdb table lists in-frame clones only, not all of them. The table records 300,000 to 350,000 clones, 85% to 90% of them present only once. The sample's treatment: around 19 received Ad26.COV2.S at low or high dose, single or two shots; five or six received placebo; per-sample allocation not given. After the first vaccine or placebo injection, samples were drawn on day 63. The sequenced sample was peripheral blood, obtained in a trial of Ad26.COV2.S vaccine versus placebo. The origin of the receptors is a person between 18 and 60 years old who received the Ad26.COV2.S COVID-19 vaccine or a placebo.

This clone was observed once. The CDR3 sequence is CASSVVYNEQFF. The CDR3 nucleotides are TGTGCCAGCAGTGTAGTATACAATGAGCAGTTCTTC. This sequence joins TRBV2 and TRBJ2-1; D is unclear. Trimming took off 4 bases at V and 4 bases at J, with 5 bases between the two ends. The CDR3 spans 12 residues. The germline gives CDR1 SNHLY, CDR2 FYNNEI. Drawing the rest from reference TRBV2 and TRBJ2-1, the complete variable domain is EPEVTQTPSHQVTQMGQEVILRCVPISNHLYFYWYRQILGQKVEFLVSFYNNEISEKSEIFDDQFSVERPDGSNFTLKIRSTKLEDSAMYFCASSVVYNEQFFGPGTRLTVL.

The J gene is TRBJ2-7, the V gene TRBV6-2 or TRBV6-3; TRBD2 might be the D (6 bases). Trimming shortened V by 2 bases and J by 5 bases, and 13 bases separated the two germline ends. Germline V lookup: CDR1 MNHEY, CDR2 SVGEGT. The length of the CDR3 is 14 residues. CDR3 residues: CASSYLIPGDEQYF. The DNA for the CDR3 is TGTGCCAGCAGTTACCTCATCCCGGGGGACGAGCAGTACTTC.

The rearrangement uses TRBV11-3 and TRBJ1-2; tentatively, D is TRBD1 (5 bases). The ends were cut back, 4 bases at V and 2 bases at J, with 11 bases in the middle. This CDR3 region has 14 residues. CDR1 and CDR2 (germline): SGHNT, YENEEA. The DNA for the CDR3 is TGTGCCAGCAGCTACTCAGGGTTGAACTATGGCTACACCTTC. It codes for CASSYSGLNYGYTF.

This chain connects TRBV6-1 to TRBJ1-3, with TRBD1 identical over 7 bases. V shed 4 bases, J shed 3 bases, and the junction held 9 bases outside the gene matches. Looked up from germline, CDR1 is MNHNS and CDR2 is SASEGT. CDR3 length: 16 residues. The CDR3 coding sequence is TGTGCCAGCAGTGGAACGGGACAGTCCCTTGGAAACACCATATATTTT. Protein sequence: CASSGTGQSLGNTIYF.

This rearrangement joins TRBV10-3 to TRBJ2-1; D is perhaps TRBD2 (6 bases). V was clipped by 11 bases and J by 0 bases, with 11 bases between them. Germline V gives CDR1 ENHRY, CDR2 SYGVKD. The length of the CDR3 is 13 residues. This chain's CDR3 is CAAREDSYNEQFF. The CDR3 nucleotides are TGTGCCGCCAGGGAGGACTCCTACAATGAGCAGTTCTTC.

The J gene is TRBJ2-1, the V gene TRBV11-3, with D possibly TRBD2 on 6 matching bases. V dropped 0 bases and J dropped 7 bases, with 22 bases sitting between them. The germline V gene has CDR1 SGHNT and CDR2 YENEEA. The CDR3 loop spans 18 amino acids. Here the CDR3 DNA reads TGTGCCAGCAGCTTAGAACTAGTTGTGTGGCAGGAGGGTAATGAGCAGTTCTTC. This gives the protein CASSLELVVWQEGNEQFF.

This sequence joins TRBV10-3 and TRBJ2-1; weak D call: TRBD1 (5 bases). Deletions cut 7 bases from V and 1 base from J, with 8 bases between. Germline V gene data show CDR1 as ENHRY and CDR2 as SYGVKD. The length of the CDR3 is 13 residues. The CDR3 DNA reads as TGTGCCATCAATGGGGCGTCCTACAATGAGCAGTTCTTC. Its translation is CAINGASYNEQFF.

This rearrangement joins TRBV9 to TRBJ1-6; maybe TRBD1 (5 bases). Germline values: CDR1 SGDLS, CDR2 YYNGEE. V was pared by 4 bases and J by 11 bases, with 16 bases between. This CDR3 has 14 residues. The CDR3 loop is CASSPRGLDPPLHF. In DNA, the CDR3 is TGTGCCAGCAGCCCCCGGGGGTTAGATCCACCCCTCCACTTT.

The chain uses TRBV9 and TRBJ2-1; 8 nucleotides line up with TRBD1. The ends lost 3 bases at V and 3 bases at J; junction bases unmatched: 5. Per germline, CDR1 SGDLS and CDR2 YYNGEE. The CDR3 totals 15 residues. The CDR3 bases are TGTGCCAGCAGCGGTTACAGGGGGGACTACAATGAGCAGTTCTTC. Translation: CASSGYRGDYNEQFF.

This rearrangement joins TRBV30 to TRBJ2-1; 10 bases map to TRBD2. The ends lost 2 bases at V and 8 bases at J; junction bases unmatched: 6. The CDR3 is 14 amino acids. Germline V gene sequence: CDR1 GTSNPN, CDR2 SVGIG (reference sequence). This CDR3 reads CAWSHLLAGDEQFF. Written as DNA, the CDR3 is TGTGCCTGGAGTCATCTGCTAGCGGGAGATGAGCAGTTCTTC.

The CDR3 is CASSVGWGASNTEAFF. The CDR3 DNA reads as TGTGCCAGCAGCGTAGGTTGGGGGGCGTCGAACACTGAAGCTTTCTTT. The rearrangement uses TRBV9 and TRBJ1-1; possibly TRBD1 for D (6 bases). Trimming shortened V by 0 bases and J by 1 base, and 13 bases separated the two germline ends. CDR3 length: 16 amino acids. Germline V lookup: CDR1 SGDLS, CDR2 YYNGEE.

The chain has TRBV6-2 or TRBV6-3 and TRBJ1-2, with no clear D. Germline CDR1 and CDR2: MNHEY and SVGEGT. CDR3 size: 14 residues. V lost 2 bases and J 3 bases, leaving 10 bases between the germline ends. The CDR3 sequence: CASSYPPLDYGYTF. CDR3 coding DNA: TGTGCCAGCAGTTACCCTCCCCTAGACTATGGCTACACCTTC.

The chain couples TRBV5-6 to TRBJ1-6; D remains unclear. The germline V gene has CDR1 SGHDT and CDR2 YYEEEE. The V end lost 0 bases, the J end lost 0 bases, and 7 bases lay between the germline ends. The CDR3 is made up of 16 amino acids. The CDR3 here is CASSLDGSSYNSPLHF. The CDR3 DNA reads as TGTGCCAGCAGCTTGGACGGGAGCTCCTATAATTCACCCCTCCACTTT.

This clone has only a few counts. The chain employs TRBV6-4 and TRBJ2-1; 9 nucleotides line up with TRBD2. Germline trimming cut 5 bases from V and 8 bases from J; bases unmatched to any gene: 10. The CDR3 loop spans 15 amino acids. The germline V gene encodes CDR1 MRHNA and CDR2 SNTAGT. This CDR3 reads CASSPLAGNRDEQFF. DNA for the CDR3: TGTGCCAGCAGTCCCCTAGCGGGGAATAGGGATGAGCAGTTCTTC.

The CDR3 coding sequence is TGTGCCAGCAGCTTATCATACACTGAAGCTTTCTTT. Its protein is CASSLSYTEAFF. The chain carries TRBV7-9 and TRBJ1-1; D is ambiguous. The CDR3 consists of 12 residues. The germline V gene encodes CDR1 SEHNR and CDR2 FQNEAQ (reference sequence). V lost 2 bases to trimming and J lost 3 bases, with 4 bases between them. Full variable domain (remainder filled in from reference TRBV7-9 and TRBJ1-1): DTGVSQNPRHKITKRGQNVTFRCDPISEHNRLYWYRQTLGQGPEFLTYFQNEAQLEKSRLLSDRFSAERPKGSFSTLEIQRTEQGDSAMYLCASSLSYTEAFFGQGTRLTVV.

This sequence joins TRBV5-5 and TRBJ1-3, with unresolved D. V was shortened by 2 bases and J by 2 bases, with 14 bases between the two germline ends. This CDR3 is 16 amino acids long. The germline CDR1 and CDR2 sequences are SGHKS and YYEKEE (reference sequence). The CDR3 DNA sequence: TGTGCCAGCAGCTTTTTAAACAGACCCACTGGAAACACCATATATTTT. This sequence encodes CASSFLNRPTGNTIYF.

The chain's CDR3 is CASSPSPGLANNEQFF. As DNA, the CDR3 is TGTGCCAGCAGCCCAAGTCCGGGACTAGCGAACAATGAGCAGTTCTTC. The chain couples TRBV7-6 to TRBJ2-1, with 10 positions matching TRBD2. The CDR3 extends over 16 amino acids. Trimming at V came to 5 bases and at J to 5 bases, leaving 9 bases not matched to a gene. Germline V lookup: CDR1 SGHVS, CDR2 FNYEAQ. Full variable domain (rest looked up from reference TRBV7-6 and TRBJ2-1): GAGVSQSPRYKVTKRGQDVALRCDPISGHVSLYWYRQALGQGPEFLTYFNYEAQQDKSGLPNDRFSAERPEGSISTLTIQRTEQRDSAMYRCASSPSPGLANNEQFFGPGTRLTVL.

The chain is built from TRBV7-2 and TRBJ1-4; 8 positions match TRBD1. CDR1 is SGHTA, CDR2 FQGNSA, per germline. Unmatched junction bases numbered 8, after V lost 4 bases and J lost 7 bases. The CDR3 is 15 amino acids. Written as DNA, the CDR3 is TGTGCCAGCAGCTCCTACAGGGGGGGGAGTGAAAAACTGTTTTTT. This sequence encodes CASSSYRGGSEKLFF.

The chain uses TRBV2 and TRBJ1-1; TRBD1 might be the D (6 bases). Per germline, CDR1 SNHLY and CDR2 FYNNEI. Trimming cost V 8 bases and J 1 base, with 26 bases left between them. The CDR3 runs to 18 residues. The CDR3 here is CASLRGPPEGVPNTEAFF. CDR3 in DNA: TGTGCCAGCTTAAGGGGTCCCCCCGAGGGGGTCCCGAACACTGAAGCTTTCTTT.